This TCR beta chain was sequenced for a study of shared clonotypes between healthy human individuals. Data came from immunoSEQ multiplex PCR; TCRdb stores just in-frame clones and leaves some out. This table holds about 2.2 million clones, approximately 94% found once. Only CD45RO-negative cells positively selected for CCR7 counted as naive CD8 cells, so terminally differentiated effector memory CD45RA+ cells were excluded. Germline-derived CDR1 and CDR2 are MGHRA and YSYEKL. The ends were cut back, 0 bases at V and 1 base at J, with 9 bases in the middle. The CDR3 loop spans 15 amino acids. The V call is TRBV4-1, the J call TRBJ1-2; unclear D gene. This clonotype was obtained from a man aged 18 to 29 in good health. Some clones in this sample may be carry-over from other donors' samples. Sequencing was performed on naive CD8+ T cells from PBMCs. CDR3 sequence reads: CASSQDLRNNYGYTF. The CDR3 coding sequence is TGCGCCAGCAGCCAAGATCTCCGAAATAACTATGGCTACACCTTC.